The 25 T cell receptor beta chains presented below share a single source sample, sequenced in a study of T cell responses to AZD1222 COVID-19 vaccine. TCRdb keeps only in-frame clones here, not all; method: immunoSEQ multiplex PCR. The sample lists some 150,000 clones; 70% to 90% were seen once. The sample in question was peripheral blood, obtained on day 0 of AZD1222 vaccination. These receptors were obtained from an adult in good health.

The chain uses TRBV15 and TRBJ2-3; no clear D gene. Germline V gives CDR1 LNHNV, CDR2 YYDKDF (reference sequence). Trimming removed 5 bases at V and 4 bases at J, with 16 bases between. This CDR3 comprises 15 residues. The CDR3 DNA follows: TGTGCCACCAGCGGTCTGGGCCTGGTAGCAGATACGCAGTATTTT. Amino acid sequence: CATSGLGLVADTQYF.

The chain joins TRBV7-6 to TRBJ2-3; TRBD2 matches at 7 bases. The CDR3 extends over 16 amino acids. Germline CDR1 and CDR2: SGHVS and FNYEAQ. V was clipped by 6 bases and J by 2 bases; unmatched bases: 11. The CDR3 loop is CASSLVAGVATDTQYF. For the CDR3, the DNA is TGTGCCAGCAGTCTCGTAGCGGGCGTAGCCACAGATACGCAGTATTTT.

The chain employs TRBV15 and TRBJ1-3, with D possibly TRBD1 on 6 matching bases. The V and J ends lost 0 bases and 0 bases respectively, with 15 bases between them. Germline CDR1 reads LNHNV; CDR2 reads YYDKDF (reference sequence). The CDR3 is 18 amino acids. This CDR3 reads CATSRDRKGQNSGNTIYF. As DNA, the CDR3 is TGTGCCACCAGCAGAGATCGAAAAGGACAGAACTCTGGAAACACCATATATTTT.

A few counts support this clone. V gene TRBV5-6 combines with J gene TRBJ1-4, with D maybe TRBD1 (6 bases). Trimming shortened V by 0 bases and J by 8 bases, and 14 bases separated the two germline ends. The CDR3 sequence is 15 residues long. CDR1 and CDR2 from the germline V gene are SGHDT and YYEEEE. In nucleotides, the CDR3 is TGTGCCAGCAGCTTGGTGGGGGGCAGAGGAGAAAAACTGTTTTTT. It yields the protein CASSLVGGRGEKLFF.

The chain carries TRBV28 and TRBJ2-7; D gene unclear. V lost 2 bases to trimming and J lost 3 bases, with 8 bases between them. The CDR3 is made up of 13 amino acids. Per germline, CDR1 MDHEN and CDR2 SYDVKM. The CDR3 nucleotides are TGTGCCAGCAGTTTAGGCACGATCTACGAGCAGTACTTC. Protein sequence: CASSLGTIYEQYF.

J is TRBJ2-5 and V is TRBV29-1, with unresolved D. Germline V gene sequence: CDR1 SQVTM, CDR2 ANQGSEA. V was trimmed by 5 bases and J by 5 bases, leaving 18 bases between them. This CDR3 comprises 14 residues. CDR3 coding DNA: TGCAGCGTTCAACTGACTTTCGTACGGGAGACCCAGTACTTC. Its translation is CSVQLTFVRETQYF.

The chain carries TRBV28 and TRBJ1-1; D is unresolved. The V gene's germline CDR1 is MDHEN and CDR2 SYDVKM. Deletions cut 5 bases from V and 7 bases from J, with 17 bases between. This CDR3 contains 14 residues. This CDR3 reads CASSTIGRAFEAFF. For the CDR3, the DNA is TGTGCCAGCAGTACAATTGGTCGGGCCTTTGAAGCTTTCTTT.

This chain joins TRBV9 and TRBJ1-6; D remains unclear. The V gene lost 1 base and the J gene lost 7 bases, with 6 bases spanning the gap. Germline loops: CDR1 SGDLS, CDR2 YYNGEE. This CDR3 comprises 13 residues. The CDR3 sequence: CASSVNINSPLHF. In DNA, the CDR3 is TGTGCCAGCAGCGTAAATATAAATTCACCCCTCCACTTT. Using reference TRBV9 and TRBJ1-6 for the parts outside the CDR3, the full variable domain is DSGVTQTPKHLITATGQRVTLRCSPRSGDLSVYWYQQSLDQGLQFLIQYYNGEERAKGNILERFSAQQFPDLHSELNLSSLELGDSALYFCASSVNINSPLHFGNGTRLTVT.

This chain uses TRBV28 with TRBJ2-7, with 8 bases that match TRBD2. The CDR3 totals 15 residues. Trimming cost V 5 bases and J 4 bases; bases outside gene matches: 10. Germline V gene sequence: CDR1 MDHEN, CDR2 SYDVKM. In nucleotides, the CDR3 is TGTGCCAGCAGTCCAACGGGACTAGGGAGATACGAGCAGTACTTC. Protein product: CASSPTGLGRYEQYF. The variable domain in full, with the rest retrieved from reference TRBV28 and TRBJ2-7, is DVKVTQSSRYLVKRTGEKVFLECVQDMDHENMFWYRQDPGLGLRLIYFSYDVKMKEKGDIPEGYSVSREKKERFSLILESASTNQTSMYLCASSPTGLGRYEQYFGPGTRLTVT.

V usage is TRBV28 and J usage is TRBJ1-6, with D uncertain. The CDR3 has 14 amino acids. The V end was cut by 8 bases, the J end by 6 bases, with 14 bases between. Germline CDR1 and CDR2: MDHEN and SYDVKM. As DNA, the CDR3 is TGTGCCAGCCGGAAGCTGCTAGGTAATTCACCCCTCCACTTT. Amino acid sequence: CASRKLLGNSPLHF.

V and J are TRBV2 and TRBJ2-7; tentative D call: TRBD2 (6 bases). Germline loops: CDR1 SNHLY, CDR2 FYNNEI. Trimming removed 6 bases at V and 4 bases at J, with 16 bases between. The CDR3 consists of 14 residues. CDR3 sequence: CASRRRDMGYEQYF. CDR3 nucleotide sequence: TGTGCCAGCAGACGGCGGGATATGGGGTACGAGCAGTACTTC.

The chain has TRBV24-1 and TRBJ2-5; the match to TRBD1 covers 7 bases. This CDR3 is built from 12 residues. The V gene's germline CDR1 is KGHDR and CDR2 SFDVKD. V trimming: 3 bases; J trimming: 8 bases; junction bases outside the gene matches: 2. CDR3 in amino acids: CATSDTGETQYF. CDR3 DNA sequence: TGTGCCACCAGTGATACAGGGGAAACCCAGTACTTC.

J is TRBJ2-6 and V is TRBV27; a possible D gene is TRBD1 (5 bases). CDR3 length equals 16 residues. In germline, CDR1 is MNHEY, CDR2 SMNVEV (reference sequence). V lost 5 bases to trimming and J lost 4 bases, with 15 bases between them. The CDR3 sequence is CASSLKGLAGANVLTF. The CDR3 DNA follows: TGTGCCAGCAGTCTTAAGGGGCTGGCCGGGGCCAACGTCCTGACTTTC.

V and J are TRBV20-1 and TRBJ1-4; D uncertain. Germline V gives CDR1 DFQATT, CDR2 SNEGSKA (reference sequence). The length of the CDR3 is 10 residues. The CDR3 DNA reads TGCGCCAGCCTTAATGAAAAACTGTTTTTT. As protein: CASLNEKLFF.

V gene TRBV19 combines with J gene TRBJ1-5; D remains unclear. This CDR3 has 15 amino acids. Germline values: CDR1 LNHDA, CDR2 SQIVND (reference sequence). V was cut by 3 bases and J by 3 bases, with 12 bases left in between. CDR3: CASSMGGRNNQPQHF. The CDR3, as DNA: TGTGCCAGTAGTATGGGAGGACGGAACAATCAGCCCCAGCATTTT.

The chain is built from TRBV2 and TRBJ2-5, with 9 bases matching TRBD2. V trimming: 6 bases; J trimming: 5 bases; junction bases outside the gene matches: 10. This CDR3 spans 15 amino acids. Germline V gene sequence: CDR1 SNHLY, CDR2 FYNNEI. The CDR3 DNA sequence: TGTGCCAGCAGAGACCTGGGACTAGCTGTGGAGACCCAGTACTTC. Its translation: CASRDLGLAVETQYF.

V gene TRBV12-2 combines with J gene TRBJ1-1. TRBV12-2 is annotated as a pseudogene. This CDR3 has 9 residues. This CDR3 reads CASRSEAFF. In DNA form, the CDR3 reads TGTGCAAGTCGTTCTGAAGCTTTCTTT.

This sequence joins TRBV1 and TRBJ2-1; the listed D gene, TRBD2, was not tested against the DNA. TRBV1 is designated a pseudogene. This CDR3 has 20 residues. CDR3 protein: CTSSQDGNSLRDYRYNEQFF. The CDR3 bases are TGCACCAGCAGCCAAGATGGGAATAGTCTGAGGGACTACCGATACAATGAGCAGTTCTTC.

The chain links TRBV9 to TRBJ2-7; D may match TRBD1 or TRBD2 (5 bases each). The germline V gene has CDR1 SGDLS and CDR2 YYNGEE. CDR3 length equals 16 residues. The V end was cut by 0 bases, the J end by 6 bases, with 19 bases between. The CDR3 here is CASSVAWDQQPGEQYF. The CDR3 DNA reads as TGTGCCAGCAGCGTAGCCTGGGACCAGCAACCTGGCGAGCAGTACTTC. Looking up the rest from reference TRBV9 and TRBJ2-7 gives the full variable domain: DSGVTQTPKHLITATGQRVTLRCSPRSGDLSVYWYQQSLDQGLQFLIQYYNGEERAKGNILERFSAQQFPDLHSELNLSSLELGDSALYFCASSVAWDQQPGEQYFGPGTRLTVT.

Note on this clone: The same CDR3 is also encoded by other DNA sequences in this sample. The chain combines TRBV7-3 with TRBJ2-1, with D maybe TRBD2 (5 bases). The CDR3 contains 13 residues. Trimming stripped 3 bases from V and 5 bases from J, with 8 bases between. The germline CDR1 and CDR2 sequences are SGHTA and FQGTGA. DNA for the CDR3: TGTGCCAGCAGCTTCCGGGGAAACAATGAGCAGTTCTTC. Protein product: CASSFRGNNEQFF.

CDR3 sequence reads: CASSLGLAGGADTQYF. For the CDR3, the DNA is TGTGCCAGCAGCTTAGGACTAGCGGGAGGGGCAGATACGCAGTATTTT. The chain carries TRBV7-9 and TRBJ2-3, with 14 bases identical to TRBD2. CDR3 length equals 16 residues. V shed 1 base, J shed 4 bases, and the junction held 1 base outside the gene matches. The V gene's germline CDR1 is SEHNR and CDR2 FQNEAQ (reference sequence).

The rearrangement joins TRBV7-4 to TRBJ1-1, with D perhaps TRBD1 (6 bases). V was clipped by 6 bases and J by 4 bases, with 15 bases between them. Looked up from germline, CDR1 is SGHVT and CDR2 is SQSDAQ. The CDR3 has 14 amino acids. This CDR3 is CASSGGGASTEAFF. The CDR3, as DNA: TGTGCCAGCAGTGGTGGGGGCGCGAGCACTGAAGCTTTCTTT. The full variable domain, completed using reference TRBV7-4 and TRBJ1-1, is GAGVSQSPRYKVAKRGRDVALRCDSISGHVTLYWYRQTLGQGSEVLTYSQSDAQRDKSGRPSGRFSAERPERSVSTLKIQRTEQGDSAVYLCASSGGGASTEAFFGQGTRLTVV.

This clone has only a few counts. V usage is TRBV11-3 and J usage is TRBJ2-2; D call uncertain. The germline V gene encodes CDR1 SGHNT and CDR2 YENEEA. The V end lost 5 bases, the J end lost 4 bases, and 8 bases lay between the germline ends. This CDR3 contains 13 residues. The CDR3 region has the DNA TGTGCCAGCAGCCGAAGCCGCACCGGGGAGCTGTTTTTT. Translating gives CASSRSRTGELFF.

This chain links TRBV19 with TRBJ1-1, with D unresolved. V lost 3 bases to trimming and J lost 2 bases, with 10 bases between them. The germline V gene has CDR1 LNHDA and CDR2 SQIVND (reference sequence). The CDR3 has 14 residues. The CDR3 region has the DNA TGTGCCAGTAGTATTAGTTCCGCTAACACTGAAGCTTTCTTT. Translated, it gives CASSISSANTEAFF.

This clone appeared once. V usage is TRBV7-8 and J usage is TRBJ1-1; D is perhaps TRBD1 (5 bases). The V gene lost 3 bases and the J gene lost 0 bases, with 8 bases spanning the gap. Germline V gene data show CDR1 as SGHVS and CDR2 as FQNEAQ. This CDR3 comprises 14 residues. Here the CDR3 reads CASSFNRMNTEAFF. The CDR3 bases are TGTGCCAGCAGCTTCAACAGGATGAACACTGAAGCTTTCTTT.